This TCR beta chain was found in a study of blood T cell repertoires in COVID-19. Study in general: T cells, B-cell-depleted T cells, or PBMCs supplied cDNA or gDNA.

The V and J ends lost 2 bases and 9 bases, in that order; junction bases with no gene match: 6. CDR3 length: 15 amino acids. Germline assignment: CDR1 LGHNA and CDR2 YSLEER. TCRdb's copy holds only in-frame clones and misses some; the assay was immunoSEQ multiplex PCR. This sample has about 320,000 clones; roughly 87% occur once, and the top ten carry 8% to 9.5%. In terms of age and location, participants ranged from roughly 18 to 90 years and lived in about 25 US areas. Sequencing used PBMCs or T cells enriched from blood (not recorded which). This TCR came from a woman between 18 and 29 years old who had recovered from COVID-19. The chain is built from TRBV4-3 and TRBJ1-4, with TRBD1 identical over 10 bases. CDR3 protein: CASSQILGQGQKLFF. The CDR3 region has the DNA TGCGCCAGCAGCCAAATTTTGGGACAGGGGCAAAAACTGTTTTTT.